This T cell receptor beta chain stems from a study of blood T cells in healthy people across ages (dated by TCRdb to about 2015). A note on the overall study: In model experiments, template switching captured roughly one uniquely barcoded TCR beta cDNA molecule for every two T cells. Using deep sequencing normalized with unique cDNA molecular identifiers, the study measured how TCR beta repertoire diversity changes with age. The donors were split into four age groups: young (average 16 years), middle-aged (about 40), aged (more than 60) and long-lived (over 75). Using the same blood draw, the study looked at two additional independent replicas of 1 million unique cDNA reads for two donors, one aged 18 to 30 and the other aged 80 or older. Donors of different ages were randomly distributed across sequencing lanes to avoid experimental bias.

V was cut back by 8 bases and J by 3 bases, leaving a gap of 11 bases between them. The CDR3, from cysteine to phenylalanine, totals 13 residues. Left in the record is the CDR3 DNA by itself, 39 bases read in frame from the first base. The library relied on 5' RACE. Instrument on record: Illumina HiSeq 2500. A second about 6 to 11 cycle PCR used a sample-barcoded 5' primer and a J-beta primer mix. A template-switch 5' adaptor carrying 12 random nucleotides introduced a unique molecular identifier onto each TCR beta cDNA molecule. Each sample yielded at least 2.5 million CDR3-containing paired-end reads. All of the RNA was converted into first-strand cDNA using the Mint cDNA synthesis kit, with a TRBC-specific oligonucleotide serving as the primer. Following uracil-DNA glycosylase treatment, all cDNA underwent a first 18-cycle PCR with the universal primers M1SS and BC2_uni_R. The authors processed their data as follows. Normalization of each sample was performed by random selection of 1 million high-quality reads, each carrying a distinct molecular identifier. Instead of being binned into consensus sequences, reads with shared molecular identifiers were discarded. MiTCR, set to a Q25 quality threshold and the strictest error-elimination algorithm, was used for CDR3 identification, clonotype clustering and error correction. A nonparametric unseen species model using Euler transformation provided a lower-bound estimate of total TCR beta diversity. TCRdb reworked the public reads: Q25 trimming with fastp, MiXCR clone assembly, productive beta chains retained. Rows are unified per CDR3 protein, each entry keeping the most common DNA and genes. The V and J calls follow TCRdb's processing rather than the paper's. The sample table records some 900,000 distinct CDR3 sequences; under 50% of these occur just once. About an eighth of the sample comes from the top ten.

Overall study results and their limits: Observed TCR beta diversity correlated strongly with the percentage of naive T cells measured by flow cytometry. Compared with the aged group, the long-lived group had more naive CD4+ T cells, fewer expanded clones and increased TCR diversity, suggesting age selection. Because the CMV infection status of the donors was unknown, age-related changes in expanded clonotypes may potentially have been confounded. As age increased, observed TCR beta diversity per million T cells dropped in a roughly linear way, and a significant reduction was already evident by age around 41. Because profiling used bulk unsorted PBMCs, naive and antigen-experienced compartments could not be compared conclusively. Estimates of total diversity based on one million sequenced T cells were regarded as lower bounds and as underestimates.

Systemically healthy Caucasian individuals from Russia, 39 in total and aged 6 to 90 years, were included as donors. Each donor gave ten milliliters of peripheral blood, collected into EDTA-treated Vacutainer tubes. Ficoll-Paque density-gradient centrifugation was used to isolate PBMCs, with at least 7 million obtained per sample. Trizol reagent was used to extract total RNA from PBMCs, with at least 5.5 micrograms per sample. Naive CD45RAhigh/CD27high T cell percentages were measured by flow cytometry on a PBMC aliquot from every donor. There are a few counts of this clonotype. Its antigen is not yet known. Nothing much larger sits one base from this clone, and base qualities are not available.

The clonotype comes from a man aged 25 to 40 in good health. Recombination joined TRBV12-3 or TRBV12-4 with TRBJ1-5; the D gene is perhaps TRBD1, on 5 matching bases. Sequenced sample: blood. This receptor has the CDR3 CASGVQDNQPQHF. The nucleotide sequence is TGTGCCAGCGGGGTACAGGACAATCAGCCCCAGCATTTT.